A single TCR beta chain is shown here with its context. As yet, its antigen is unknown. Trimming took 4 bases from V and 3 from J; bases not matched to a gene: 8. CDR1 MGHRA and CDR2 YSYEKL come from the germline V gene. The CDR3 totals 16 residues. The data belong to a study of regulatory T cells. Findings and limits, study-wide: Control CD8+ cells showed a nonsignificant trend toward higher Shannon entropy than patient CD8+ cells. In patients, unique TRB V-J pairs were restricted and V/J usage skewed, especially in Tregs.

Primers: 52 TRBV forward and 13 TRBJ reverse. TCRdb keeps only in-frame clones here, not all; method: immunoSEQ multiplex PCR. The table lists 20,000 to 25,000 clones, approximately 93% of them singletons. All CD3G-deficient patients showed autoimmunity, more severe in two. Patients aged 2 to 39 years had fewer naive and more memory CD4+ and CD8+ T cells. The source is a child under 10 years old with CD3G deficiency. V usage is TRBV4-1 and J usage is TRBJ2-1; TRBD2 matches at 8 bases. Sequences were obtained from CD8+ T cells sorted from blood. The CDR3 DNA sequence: TGCGCCAGCAGCCGCTCAAGCGGGAGTGGCTACAATGAGCAGTTCTTC. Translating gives CASSRSSGSGYNEQFF.